This T cell receptor (beta chain) was retrieved from a study of glioma-infiltrating T cells after dendritic cell vaccination. CDR1 SGHRS and CDR2 YFSETQ come from the germline V gene. J was trimmed by 4 bases and V by 4 bases; bases with no gene match: 5. The CDR3 consists of 15 residues. Only in-frame clones appear in the TCRdb table, and some are missing; sequencing was by immunoSEQ multiplex PCR. Seen here are about 92,000 clones, 85% to 90% observed once, and the top ten hold 15% to 17%. The chain links TRBV5-1 to TRBJ2-1; 10 bases agree with TRBD2. The sample here was blood, taken before dendritic cell vaccination. This clonotype originated in a human donor with glioblastoma. DNA for the CDR3: TGCGCCAGCAGCCTACTAGCGGGACCTTACAATGAGCAGTTCTTC. Residues: CASSLLAGPYNEQFF.